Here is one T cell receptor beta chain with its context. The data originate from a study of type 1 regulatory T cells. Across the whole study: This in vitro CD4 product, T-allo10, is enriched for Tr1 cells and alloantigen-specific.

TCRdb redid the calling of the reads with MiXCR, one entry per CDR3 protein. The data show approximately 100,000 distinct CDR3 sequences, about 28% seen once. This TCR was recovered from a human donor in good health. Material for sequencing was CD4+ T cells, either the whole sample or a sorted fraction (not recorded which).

As DNA, the CDR3 is TGTGCCAGCAGTTTCGTTACTGGGACTAGAAGATATACGCAGTATTTT. It specifies CASSFVTGTRRYTQYF. The chain is built from TRBV12-3 or TRBV12-4 and TRBJ2-3, with 8 positions matching TRBD2. This CDR3 comprises 16 residues. V shed 3 bases, J shed 7 bases, and the junction held 12 bases outside the gene matches.